A single sample gave rise to the 25 T cell receptor beta chains below, sequenced in a study of cytomegalovirus exposure and HLA in healthy donors. Sequenced by immunoSEQ multiplex PCR; TCRdb stores in-frame clones only, minus some. The sample carries around 130,000 clones, more than 70% recorded once. Sample: PBMCs. All receptors derive from a woman aged 25 to 39 in good health and CMV-seronegative.

J is TRBJ1-2 and V is TRBV6-5; TRBD1 might be the D (6 bases). Trimming took 6 bases from V and 1 from J, leaving 12 bases between them. The CDR3 has 14 amino acids. Looked up from germline, CDR1 is MNHEY and CDR2 is SVGAGI. The DNA of the CDR3 is TGTGCCAGCAGGCGACAGGATTTTAACTATGGCTACACCTTC. Translated, it gives CASRRQDFNYGYTF.

The sample holds one count of this clone. This chain links TRBV4-3 with TRBJ1-1; possible D gene TRBD1, 5 bases. V was clipped by 0 bases and J by 4 bases, with 15 bases between them. The CDR3 sequence is 16 residues long. Germline V gene sequence: CDR1 LGHNA, CDR2 YSLEER. The chain's CDR3 is CASSQDRTLSSTEAFF. The DNA for the CDR3 is TGCGCCAGCAGCCAAGATCGGACATTATCGAGCACTGAAGCTTTCTTT.

The chain carries TRBV6-1 and TRBJ2-3; TRBD2 matches at 8 bases. The CDR3 is 16 amino acids. J was trimmed by 3 bases and V by 2 bases; bases with no gene match: 7. CDR1 and CDR2 (germline): MNHNS, SASEGT. The CDR3 DNA reads TGTGCCAGCAGTGAAAGGGCGGGGGGCCTAACAGATACGCAGTATTTT. Its protein is CASSERAGGLTDTQYF.

J is TRBJ2-7 and V is TRBV18; D remains unclear. This CDR3 has 14 residues. V gave up 2 bases and J gave up 4 bases, with 12 bases separating them. Germline V gene lookup returns CDR1 KGHSH and CDR2 LQKENI. CDR3 DNA: TGTGCCAGCTCACCAGGTCTCGATCGGTACGAGCAGTACTTC. Its protein is CASSPGLDRYEQYF.

The J gene is TRBJ1-5, the V gene TRBV6-1; D perhaps matches TRBD1 (5 bases). The ends were cut back, 8 bases at V and 6 bases at J, with 20 bases in the middle. Germline V gives CDR1 MNHNS, CDR2 SASEGT. The CDR3 has 15 amino acids. The CDR3 DNA is TGTGCCAGCGGGGGGGACGATAGCCCCGGTCAGCCCCAGCATTTT. Amino acid sequence: CASGGDDSPGQPQHF.

This chain connects TRBV2 to TRBJ1-1; D possibly corresponds to TRBD1 (5 bases). The V gene lost 5 bases and the J gene lost 4 bases, with 11 bases spanning the gap. Germline-derived CDR1 and CDR2 are SNHLY and FYNNEI. The CDR3 consists of 13 residues. CDR3: CASSKQGLTEAFF. In DNA form, the CDR3 reads TGTGCCAGCAGTAAGCAGGGTCTCACTGAAGCTTTCTTT. The variable domain in full, completed from reference TRBV2 and TRBJ1-1, reads EPEVTQTPSHQVTQMGQEVILRCVPISNHLYFYWYRQILGQKVEFLVSFYNNEISEKSEIFDDQFSVERPDGSNFTLKIRSTKLEDSAMYFCASSKQGLTEAFFGQGTRLTVV.

At least ten counts were recorded for this clone. The chain combines TRBV18 with TRBJ2-3, with unresolved D. Germline V gene data show CDR1 as KGHSH and CDR2 as LQKENI. The CDR3 consists of 12 residues. The V and J ends lost 6 bases and 0 bases respectively, with 4 bases between them. CDR3 sequence (DNA): TGTGCCAGCTCCCCTAGCACAGATACGCAGTATTTT. This gives the protein CASSPSTDTQYF.

This sequence joins TRBV11-3 and TRBJ1-2, with TRBD1 identical over 9 bases. Germline V CDR1 and CDR2: SGHNT, YENEEA. Trimming cost V 1 base and J 6 bases; bases outside gene matches: 3. The CDR3 runs to 14 residues. This CDR3 reads CASSLGGQGNGYTF. DNA for the CDR3: TGTGCCAGCAGCTTAGGTGGACAGGGGAATGGCTACACCTTC.

This rearrangement joins TRBV10-3 to TRBJ1-6; 8 bases align to TRBD1. Unmatched junction bases numbered 2, after V lost 2 bases and J lost 5 bases. The CDR3 is 15 amino acids. Germline CDR1 reads ENHRY; CDR2 reads SYGVKD. CDR3 in amino acids: CAISETGGNNSPLHF. The CDR3 DNA follows: TGTGCCATCAGTGAGACAGGGGGGAATAATTCACCCCTCCACTTT.

The J gene is TRBJ2-5, the V gene TRBV5-4, with TRBD2 identical over 14 bases. Germline CDR1 is SGHNT and CDR2 is YYREEE (reference sequence). The CDR3 spans 16 residues. The trim removed 5 bases at V and 2 bases at J, leaving 5 bases unmatched. CDR3 loop: CASSGGLAGAQETQYF. DNA of the CDR3: TGTGCCAGCAGTGGGGGACTAGCGGGGGCACAAGAGACCCAGTACTTC. The full variable domain, rest sourced from reference TRBV5-4 and TRBJ2-5, is ETGVTQSPTHLIKTRGQQVTLRCSSQSGHNTVSWYQQALGQGPQFIFQYYREEENGRGNFPPRFSGLQFPNYSSELNVNALELDDSALYLCASSGGLAGAQETQYFGPGTRLLVL.

This chain links TRBV9 with TRBJ1-1; D is ambiguous. Per germline, CDR1 SGDLS and CDR2 YYNGEE. V shed 0 bases and J shed 5 bases, with 8 bases lying between them. The CDR3 covers 13 residues. CDR3 bases: TGTGCCAGCAGCGTAGGGCCGGGGACTGAAGCTTTCTTT. Its translation is CASSVGPGTEAFF. The complete variable domain, with remaining parts taken from reference TRBV9 and TRBJ1-1, reads DSGVTQTPKHLITATGQRVTLRCSPRSGDLSVYWYQQSLDQGLQFLIQYYNGEERAKGNILERFSAQQFPDLHSELNLSSLELGDSALYFCASSVGPGTEAFFGQGTRLTVV.

The gene calls are TRBV2 and TRBJ1-5; possible D gene TRBD1, 5 bases. The CDR3 length is 16 residues. Trimming removed 3 bases at V and 4 bases at J, with 16 bases between. Looked up from germline, CDR1 is SNHLY and CDR2 is FYNNEI. The CDR3, as DNA: TGTGCCAGCAGTGAGGGCAGGGCCAACTCTAATCAGCCCCAGCATTTT. This translates into CASSEGRANSNQPQHF. Supplemented by reference TRBV2 and TRBJ1-5, the full variable domain reads EPEVTQTPSHQVTQMGQEVILRCVPISNHLYFYWYRQILGQKVEFLVSFYNNEISEKSEIFDDQFSVERPDGSNFTLKIRSTKLEDSAMYFCASSEGRANSNQPQHFGDGTRLSIL.

The V and J genes are TRBV6-4 and TRBJ2-7, with TRBD1 identical over 7 bases. Unmatched junction bases numbered 9, after V lost 6 bases and J lost 4 bases. Germline V lookup: CDR1 MRHNA, CDR2 SNTAGT. The length of the CDR3 is 14 residues. In DNA, the CDR3 is TGTGCCAGCAGGTCCCCGACAGGGTGGTACGAGCAGTACTTC. Protein product: CASRSPTGWYEQYF.

This chain uses TRBV10-3 with TRBJ2-1, with 9 bases that match TRBD1. Germline CDR1 reads ENHRY; CDR2 reads SYGVKD. Unmatched junction bases numbered 9, after V lost 10 bases and J lost 8 bases. CDR3 length equals 13 residues. The CDR3 nucleotides are TGTGCCACCAGGACAGGGGAAGTGTATGAGCAGTTCTTC. As protein: CATRTGEVYEQFF.

The V call is TRBV7-2, the J call TRBJ2-7; D remains ambiguous. The germline V and J ends were trimmed by 2 bases and 12 bases, with 20 bases remaining between them. This CDR3 has 14 amino acids. The germline gives CDR1 SGHTA, CDR2 FQGNSA. CDR3 coding DNA: TGTGCCAGCAGCTTATTCCTAGGAAGGTCCAGAGGGTACTTC. Amino acid sequence: CASSLFLGRSRGYF.

The V gene is TRBV7-8, the J gene TRBJ1-1; the D is unclear. V lost 5 bases, J lost 0 bases, and 13 bases lay in between. This CDR3 region has 15 residues. Germline assignment: CDR1 SGHVS and CDR2 FQNEAQ. The CDR3 DNA sequence: TGTGCCAGCAGCCCCCGGAGGCAGCTGAACACTGAAGCTTTCTTT. It yields the protein CASSPRRQLNTEAFF.

The chain links TRBV18 to TRBJ1-2; TRBD1 agrees at 7 bases. This CDR3 is built from 15 residues. Germline V lookup: CDR1 KGHSH, CDR2 LQKENI. Unmatched junction bases numbered 6, after V lost 1 base and J lost 4 bases. CDR3 nucleotides: TGTGCCAGCTCACCACTCGACAGGGAACTCTATGGCTACACCTTC. This sequence encodes CASSPLDRELYGYTF.

J is TRBJ2-1 and V is TRBV15, with unresolved D. Trimming took 0 bases from V and 1 from J, leaving 7 bases between them. The CDR3 extends over 15 amino acids. CDR1 is LNHNV, CDR2 YYDKDF, per germline (reference sequence). DNA for the CDR3: TGTGCCACCAGCAGAGATAGCCAATCCTACAATGAGCAGTTCTTC. Translation gives CATSRDSQSYNEQFF.

The chain couples TRBV13 to TRBJ2-5; 8 bases map to TRBD2. Germline trimming cut 5 bases from V and 4 bases from J; bases unmatched to any gene: 18. The length of the CDR3 is 18 residues. Germline lookup yields CDR1 PRHDT and CDR2 FYEKMQ (reference sequence). The CDR3 region is CASSPQGVRRGATETQYF. The CDR3 DNA sequence: TGTGCCAGCAGCCCCCAGGGAGTACGGCGGGGGGCAACAGAGACCCAGTACTTC.

This clone was observed a single time. V and J are TRBV27 and TRBJ1-2, with 9 bases aligning to TRBD1. Germline lookup yields CDR1 MNHEY and CDR2 SMNVEV (reference sequence). V lost 5 bases and J lost 7; bases outside the gene matches: 8. The CDR3 sequence is 14 residues long. The CDR3 here is CASSPRQGVSGYTF. The CDR3 DNA reads TGTGCCAGCAGTCCCAGACAGGGGGTTAGTGGCTACACCTTC.

The gene calls are TRBV20-1 and TRBJ1-5; D is undetermined. Germline CDR1 DFQATT, CDR2 SNEGSKA (reference sequence). The CDR3 contains 11 residues. Trimming cost V 2 bases and J 9 bases, with 8 bases left between them. In DNA, the CDR3 is TGCAGTGCTAGAATCACCGGGCCCCAGCATTTT. Translating gives CSARITGPQHF.

The chain combines TRBV30 with TRBJ1-5, with 9 bases fitting TRBD1. From germline, CDR1 is GTSNPN and CDR2 SVGIG (reference sequence). V was pared by 5 bases and J by 4 bases, with 6 bases of the junction left unmatched. The CDR3 has 14 residues. Here the CDR3 reads CAWDPGTGNQPQHF. CDR3 DNA sequence: TGTGCCTGGGACCCCGGGACAGGGAATCAGCCCCAGCATTTT. Drawing the rest from reference TRBV30 and TRBJ1-5, the complete variable domain is SQTIHQWPATLVQPVGSPLSLECTVEGTSNPNLYWYRQAAGRGLQLLFYSVGIGQISSEVPQNLSASRPQDRQFILSSKKLLLSDSGFYLCAWDPGTGNQPQHFGDGTRLSIL.

The chain carries TRBV5-1 and TRBJ1-2; D unclear. Germline assignment: CDR1 SGHRS and CDR2 YFSETQ. This CDR3 comprises 15 residues. Trimming shortened V by 0 bases and J by 4 bases, and 13 bases separated the two germline ends. The CDR3 coding sequence is TGCGCCAGCAGCTTGGACGCGGGCAGCGGCTATGGCTACACCTTC. It is translated as CASSLDAGSGYGYTF.

The chain carries TRBV6-1 and TRBJ1-5, with D hard to call. Germline CDR1 MNHNS, CDR2 SASEGT. This CDR3 has 16 residues. The ends were cut back, 0 bases at V and 6 bases at J, with 15 bases in the middle. The CDR3 loop reads CASSEAQAFIGQPQHF. For the CDR3, the DNA is TGTGCCAGCAGTGAAGCGCAAGCTTTTATCGGTCAGCCCCAGCATTTT.

The V and J genes are TRBV6-1 and TRBJ2-1; D possibly corresponds to TRBD1 (6 bases). In germline, CDR1 is MNHNS, CDR2 SASEGT. V lost 4 bases to trimming and J lost 0 bases, with 13 bases between them. The CDR3 runs 16 residues. Here the CDR3 reads CASSGHRASSYNEQFF. CDR3 DNA: TGTGCCAGCAGTGGACACAGGGCGAGCTCCTACAATGAGCAGTTCTTC.